Listed below are T cell receptor beta chains from one sample, sequenced in a study of vaccination and CD4 T cells after COVID-19. Their antigens are not known. TCRdb processed the PCR reads anew with MiXCR; each CDR3 protein has one entry. The sample includes approximately 18,000 distinct CDR3 sequences, approximately 50% seen only once; the top ten take 4%. The specimen sequenced was CD4+ T cells from blood, cultured in vitro. These receptors all stem from a human donor who had recovered from COVID-19. Each CDR3 is given with its conserved first and last residue. The D gene is left open where the match is weak.

d_gene: -; v_gene: TRBV7-2; j_gene: TRBJ2-5; CDR3aa: CASSLSSETQYF
d_gene: TRBD1; v_gene: TRBV5-4; j_gene: TRBJ1-2; CDR3aa: CASSLDRGNYGHTF
d_gene: -; v_gene: TRBV28; j_gene: TRBJ1-1; CDR3aa: CASRSNTEAFF
d_gene: TRBD1; v_gene: TRBV24-1; j_gene: TRBJ2-1; CDR3aa: CATRGQGANEQFF
d_gene: -; v_gene: TRBV6-2/TRBV6-3; j_gene: TRBJ1-3; CDR3aa: CASSGHTGNGNTIYF
d_gene: -; v_gene: TRBV20-1; j_gene: TRBJ1-2; CDR3aa: CSAYEGGYGYTF
d_gene: -; v_gene: TRBV24-1; j_gene: TRBJ1-4; CDR3aa: CAIRDGAVKLFF
d_gene: -; v_gene: TRBV20-1; j_gene: TRBJ1-6; CDR3aa: CSARVTGTIGNSPLHF
d_gene: TRBD2; v_gene: TRBV6-5; j_gene: TRBJ2-3; CDR3aa: CASSYAKGAGGPTDTQYF
d_gene: TRBD2; v_gene: TRBV6-1; j_gene: TRBJ2-5; CDR3aa: CASHATGAGGGTQYF
d_gene: -; v_gene: TRBV19; j_gene: TRBJ1-5; CDR3aa: CASSIDSPPQPQHF
d_gene: -; v_gene: TRBV6-5; j_gene: TRBJ1-5; CDR3aa: CASSISREGNQPQHF
d_gene: -; v_gene: TRBV30; j_gene: TRBJ1-5; CDR3aa: CAWSARRGHQPQHF
d_gene: TRBD2; v_gene: TRBV2; j_gene: TRBJ2-2; CDR3aa: CASQQSGGPNTGELFF
d_gene: TRBD1; v_gene: TRBV20-1; j_gene: TRBJ2-7; CDR3aa: CSARDRGHEQYF
d_gene: -; v_gene: TRBV6-2/TRBV6-3; j_gene: TRBJ1-2; CDR3aa: CASSWAGGYTF
d_gene: -; v_gene: TRBV12-3/TRBV12-4; j_gene: TRBJ2-3; CDR3aa: CASSLGRALTDTQYF
d_gene: TRBD1; v_gene: TRBV5-1; j_gene: TRBJ1-1; CDR3aa: CASSSRQGTRITEALF
d_gene: -; v_gene: TRBV6-5; j_gene: TRBJ1-5; CDR3aa: CASSYEGVEPQHF
d_gene: TRBD1; v_gene: TRBV27; j_gene: TRBJ2-7; CDR3aa: CASSPPGTGYEQYF
d_gene: -; v_gene: TRBV14; j_gene: TRBJ2-7; CDR3aa: CASSQTGRRSKQYF
d_gene: -; v_gene: TRBV5-4; j_gene: TRBJ2-5; CDR3aa: CASSFQETQYF
d_gene: -; v_gene: TRBV20-1; j_gene: TRBJ2-7; CDR3aa: CSARGDIYYEQYF
d_gene: TRBD2; v_gene: TRBV5-4; j_gene: TRBJ2-5; CDR3aa: CASSLRLAGKETQYF
d_gene: TRBD1; v_gene: TRBV24-1; j_gene: TRBJ2-5; CDR3aa: CATSDLSQQGQETQYF
d_gene: TRBD1; v_gene: TRBV7-4; j_gene: TRBJ1-5; CDR3aa: CASSLGQDSNQPQHF
d_gene: -; v_gene: TRBV6-2/TRBV6-3; j_gene: TRBJ2-7; CDR3aa: CASSYSNTAYEQYF
d_gene: -; v_gene: TRBV20-1; j_gene: TRBJ1-4; CDR3aa: CSASLGANEKLFF
d_gene: -; v_gene: TRBV19; j_gene: TRBJ1-1; CDR3aa: CTSTEQGFHYTEAFF
d_gene: -; v_gene: TRBV4-1; j_gene: TRBJ1-1; CDR3aa: CASSQVGARNTEAFF
d_gene: TRBD1; v_gene: TRBV6-1; j_gene: TRBJ2-7; CDR3aa: CASSEGDSSYEQYF
d_gene: TRBD1; v_gene: TRBV19; j_gene: TRBJ2-6; CDR3aa: CASSNTGTGTGANVLTF
d_gene: -; v_gene: TRBV7-3; j_gene: TRBJ2-2; CDR3aa: CASSARGRTSTGELFF
d_gene: -; v_gene: TRBV20-1; j_gene: TRBJ2-7; CDR3aa: CSADVGGSTYEQYF
d_gene: TRBD2; v_gene: TRBV24-1; j_gene: TRBJ2-1; CDR3aa: CATGEISGSTYNEQFF
d_gene: TRBD1; v_gene: TRBV6-2/TRBV6-3; j_gene: TRBJ2-6; CDR3aa: CASRDRSSGGANVLTF
d_gene: -; v_gene: TRBV28; j_gene: TRBJ1-4; CDR3aa: CASSPRIEPTRGMCF
d_gene: -; v_gene: TRBV20-1; j_gene: TRBJ2-1; CDR3aa: CSARSPQSSYNEQFF
d_gene: -; v_gene: TRBV4-1; j_gene: TRBJ1-1; CDR3aa: CASSQGRAWGNTEAFF
d_gene: -; v_gene: TRBV5-4; j_gene: TRBJ2-7; CDR3aa: CASSPLRGSYEQYF
d_gene: TRBD2; v_gene: TRBV2; j_gene: TRBJ2-2; CDR3aa: CASTFSGSGELFF
d_gene: TRBD1; v_gene: TRBV7-2; j_gene: TRBJ1-1; CDR3aa: CASTTQGALNTEAFF
d_gene: TRBD1; v_gene: TRBV11-3; j_gene: TRBJ2-2; CDR3aa: CASSFGTANTGELFF
d_gene: TRBD1; v_gene: TRBV5-4; j_gene: TRBJ2-5; CDR3aa: CASSWGGGGQGRETQYF
d_gene: -; v_gene: TRBV5-6; j_gene: TRBJ1-2; CDR3aa: CASSFMANYGYTF
d_gene: -; v_gene: TRBV28; j_gene: TRBJ1-5; CDR3aa: CASSNEGGPKPQHF
d_gene: -; v_gene: TRBV11-2; j_gene: TRBJ1-2; CDR3aa: CASSTPGRHYGYTF
d_gene: -; v_gene: TRBV20-1; j_gene: TRBJ1-4; CDR3aa: CSARWAGPEKLFF
d_gene: TRBD2; v_gene: TRBV7-2; j_gene: TRBJ2-3; CDR3aa: CASSSRGGLADTQYF
d_gene: TRBD1; v_gene: TRBV14; j_gene: TRBJ1-2; CDR3aa: CASSQVAGQGIRGYTF
d_gene: -; v_gene: TRBV19; j_gene: -; CDR3aa: CASSASGIEQYF
d_gene: -; v_gene: TRBV19; j_gene: TRBJ2-1; CDR3aa: CASSILAEGGSEQFF
d_gene: -; v_gene: TRBV28; j_gene: TRBJ1-1; CDR3aa: CASSPPGSLGHTEAFF
d_gene: -; v_gene: TRBV6-2/TRBV6-3; j_gene: TRBJ1-1; CDR3aa: CASRHLPRGTEAFF
d_gene: -; v_gene: TRBV12-3/TRBV12-4; j_gene: TRBJ1-3; CDR3aa: CASRGGGAGNTIYF